The rows below give T cell receptor beta chains drawn from one sample of a study of shared clonotypes between healthy human individuals. Clones were sequenced by immunoSEQ multiplex PCR, and TCRdb holds only the in-frame ones, with some missing. Of 90,000 to 100,000 clones listed, around half are singletons. The sequenced sample was PBMCs. Receptor source: a woman aged 40-49 years in good health. Some clones in this sample may be carry-over from other donors' samples. The CDR3 runs from the conserved cysteine through the conserved F or W. Fields, in order: J gene, V gene, D gene, clone size, CDR3 protein. A D gene is named only where the DNA matches it firmly. A row's size may be missing; if present it is once, few, many or a size class.

-	TRBV7-7	TRBD1	few	CASSSGQGSYEQYF
TRBJ1-2	TRBV5-1	-	-	CASSELRRDGYTF
TRBJ2-7	TRBV29-1	-	many	CSVVTASDEQYF
TRBJ2-3	TRBV25-1	-	few	CASSGSQRDGWQVTQYF
TRBJ1-4	TRBV30	-	many	CAWSVLGGTNEKLFF
TRBJ2-7	TRBV7-2	-	many	CASSFIGYEQYF
TRBJ2-1	TRBV6-4	-	-	CASQYNEQFF
TRBJ2-7	TRBV29-1	-	-	CSVEVHDYEQYF
TRBJ1-2	TRBV7-3	TRBD1	-	CASSFNRGQGYTF
TRBJ1-4	TRBV6-1	-	few	CASKFGGRANEKLFF
TRBJ2-1	TRBV2	TRBD2	-	CASSENLGTSSSSFF
TRBJ2-2	TRBV4-1	TRBD2	many	CASSPGRAGRTGELFF
TRBJ2-6	TRBV2	-	-	CASSELDFSGANVLTF
TRBJ1-2	TRBV18	-	-	CASSPAPGDYQGYTF
TRBJ2-7	TRBV15	-	-	CATCRGADYEQYF
TRBJ1-2	TRBV27	-	-	CASRGTFFGYTF
TRBJ1-2	TRBV7-2	-	few	CASRDGRAANYGYTF
TRBJ2-1	TRBV5-1	TRBD2	once	CASSLPSGDNEQFF
TRBJ1-1	TRBV30	-	-	CAWSVQMNTEAFF
TRBJ2-6	TRBV7-3	-	few	CASSLPTGVGANVLTF
TRBJ1-5	TRBV30	-	once	CAWSVHRAGNQPQHF
TRBJ1-2	TRBV4-3	TRBD1	once	CASSQQPGQGVGGYTF
TRBJ2-3	TRBV6-6	TRBD2	-	CASRGTSDTDTQYF
TRBJ1-3	TRBV28	-	few	CAITNSGNTIYF
TRBJ1-2	TRBV6-4	TRBD1	many	CASSESPDRGHGYTF
TRBJ1-3	TRBV10-3	-	-	CAISVAAGHSGNTIYF
TRBJ1-3	TRBV7-9	TRBD1	few	CASSPKGASSGNTIYF
TRBJ2-2	TRBV19	TRBD2	-	CASGEGQTSGGELFF
TRBJ1-5	TRBV19	-	-	CASSTPGTFHQPQHF
TRBJ2-3	TRBV25-1	-	many	CASTQSHTQYF
TRBJ2-3	TRBV2	-	-	CASRTTDTQYF
TRBJ1-2	TRBV5-4	-	-	CASSLDGRGGYTF
TRBJ1-4	TRBV6-5	TRBD1	-	CATRGTGQANEKLFF
TRBJ1-5	TRBV4-1	-	-	CASSLIPGDQPQHF
TRBJ1-2	TRBV28	-	many	CASSLGGTNYGYTF
TRBJ2-5	TRBV29-1	-	few	CSVAWETQYF
-	TRBV4-3	TRBD2	-	CASSQVAGSLAGGYEQYF
TRBJ2-7	TRBV6-1	TRBD2	-	CASTPSGRIYEQYF
TRBJ2-7	TRBV28	-	few	CASSFSGSYEQYF
TRBJ2-3	TRBV5-1	TRBD2	-	CASSGLAGTDTQYF
TRBJ2-2	TRBV7-9	TRBD1	few	CATPRTGNTGELFF
TRBJ2-6	TRBV30	-	-	CAWARDRRAGANVLTF
TRBJ1-5	TRBV29-1	-	-	CSVGGGSNQPQHF
TRBJ2-5	TRBV18	TRBD1	-	CASSPETGYETQYF
TRBJ2-7	TRBV7-8	-	many	CASSFLRYSPHEQCF
TRBJ1-3	TRBV5-1	TRBD1	-	CASSLTGALDTIYF
TRBJ2-7	TRBV28	-	-	CASSSPAGPAGYEQYF
TRBJ1-1	TRBV30	TRBD1	many	CAWSGTGGAGPTEAFF
TRBJ1-2	TRBV27	-	few	CASSFSQGLGYGYTF
TRBJ2-7	TRBV5-1	TRBD1	many	CASSWGDRGYEQYF
TRBJ1-2	TRBV5-1	TRBD1	many	CASSTDRGVYGYTF
TRBJ2-7	TRBV30	-	-	CALGQNSYEQYF
TRBJ1-1	TRBV9	-	many	CASSVRKAFF
TRBJ2-1	TRBV29-1	-	-	CSVALLLPVEQFF
TRBJ2-1	TRBV7-2	-	few	CASSLGGGSPEQFF
TRBJ2-1	TRBV6-1	-	few	CASRRLVGEQFF
TRBJ2-3	TRBV4-1	-	-	CASSRFVSTDTQYF
TRBJ1-1	TRBV10-2	-	few	CASSEQGRTEAFF
TRBJ2-7	TRBV5-4	-	many	CASSPSGAENYEQYF
TRBJ2-7	TRBV30	-	-	CAWTGLRNTYEQYF